This T cell receptor beta chain appears in the sequencing data of a study of shared clonotypes between healthy human individuals (dated by TCRdb to about 2020). Turning to the overall study: A couple of women and three men aged 18 to 49 years were included in the cohort. For each donor, CD4 naive and CD4 memory were each given three plates, CD8 naive was given two plates, and CD8 memory was given one plate. To estimate repertoire size and how much clonotypes are shared between individuals, the study performed deep sequencing of blood TCR repertoires from a few healthy adults. Different laboratories and diverse techniques were used to prepare libraries and sequence TCR repertoires, to increase sequencing depth and limit assay-specific biases. Each donor's leukapheresis produced roughly between roughly 0.94 and 9.5 billion PBMCs.

CDR1 MNHEY and CDR2 SMNVEV are derived from the germline V gene (reference sequence). V is cut by 3 bases and J by 1 base, and the space between the germline ends is 7 bases. The CDR3, cysteine through phenylalanine, is 13 amino acids long. Just CDR3 DNA is preserved here, 39 bases in frame from base 1. General conclusions and limits of the study: Compared with non-shared clonotypes, the clonotypes found in all four sorted-subset donors had higher generation probabilities. The genetic and exposure-history diversity represented was limited by the small number of donors. Even with the large sequencing depth, rarefaction of the sorted-subset datasets indicated that sequencing was incomplete. Pairwise subsampling indicated that sequencing depth was expected to affect the degree of clonotype sharing among donors. Sharing across a handful of donors was observed for approximately 5% of naive CD4, over 3% of naive CD8, about 2.3% of memory CD4, and about 0.38% of memory CD8 clonotypes. Sampling was limited to blood, and TCR repertoires in tissue likely differ from TCR repertoires in blood. Naive subsets generally had larger estimated clonotype richness than memory subsets.

The donors were healthy, HIV-negative adults who had no recently reported acute infections or vaccinations. Only Caucasian adults living in Nashville, Tennessee, USA were represented among the donors. CD4+ T cells were enriched by magnetic negative selection; naive cells were then positively selected on CD45RA, and the negative fraction formed the memory subset. Blood was collected by leukapheresis, and PBMCs were isolated by Ficoll-Histopaque density gradient centrifugation and then cryopreserved in liquid nitrogen vapor phase. Analytical flow cytometry was used to check the purity and quantity of every magnetically sorted T cell population. Genomic DNA was isolated from every sorted fraction and measured by UV absorbance on a Nanodrop 2000c. Using the deep immunoSEQ assay, TCR CDR3 regions were amplified from genomic DNA by multiplex PCR. For each cell subset, the extracted genomic DNA was distributed evenly across all wells of several immunoSEQ 96-well plates, and each plate served as one replicate. For sorted subsets, roughly 0.2 ug genomic DNA, equal to 30,000 or so T cell genomes, was loaded into each replicate PCR. Purified libraries were quantified with a Qubit 3.0 fluorometer, sized on a Bioanalyzer 2100, and re-quantified with the KAPA Library Quantification kit. A separate single-read 150-cycle Illumina NextSeq 550 flow cell was used to sequence each immunoSEQ 96-well plate. The original pipeline was this. The immunoSEQ output contained only junctional sequences without quality scores, so filtering could not match that applied to full-length reads. To assign V/J genes and CDR3, sequences were annotated using PyIR, a Python wrapper for IgBLAST v1.9, with IMGT germline references. Reads with weak V/J assignments (E-value above 1e-6), missing CDR3, stop codons, out-of-frame junctions, or ambiguous translated residues were removed. V3J clonotypes were defined as sequences sharing an identical inferred V gene, J gene, and CDR3 amino acid sequence. To compute the percentage overlap between repertoires, the number of shared unique clonotypes was divided by the size of the smaller repertoire. RTK rarefaction, the Chao1 estimator, and Recon v2.1 estimates of unobserved clonotypes were used to assess repertoire richness. For all TCRbeta clonotypes obtained by the gDNA method from four donors, generation probabilities were computed with OLGA. TCRdb took this table from immuneACCESS and kept in-frame rearrangements with V and J called. Such tables lack part of the clones; where checked against another copy, unresolved V genes explain under half of the gap, and the rest is unexplained. From that table come the V and J calls and clone size; the DNA was used to work out D and trimming. The sample contains 2 million to 2.5 million clones, about 90% of them found a single time. The ten largest clonotypes hold 0.37% of the sample.

In regard to this clone: Its antigen is unknown. Per-base quality was not reported, and no clone a single base away is much larger than it.

The sequence links TRBV27 to TRBJ2-7; the D gene is unclear. Material for sequencing was naive CD4+ T cells from PBMCs. The sample's cell subset or site label, in plain terms: CD45RA+ positively selected. The source is a man aged 18 to 29 in good health. Some clones in this sample may be carry-over from other donors' samples. The CDR3 protein: CASSFEGSYEQYF. The nucleotide sequence reads as follows: TGTGCCAGCAGTTTCGAAGGGTCCTACGAGCAGTACTTC.